This TCR beta chain was captured by sequencing in a study of breast tumors, draining lymph nodes, adjacent tissues. Overall study results and limits: Tumor repertoires ranked between lymph nodes and nontumor tissue in diversity, with V and J gene preferences. Tumor and nontumor repertoires were significantly more similar in luminal-like than in basal-like breast cancer. Findings are consistent with lymph node origin and intratumoral expansion of most tumor T cells. Tumor T cell lymph node origin was a supported hypothesis, not proven.

With regard to this clonotype: Its antigen is undetermined.

Samples came from axillary lymph nodes draining the breast cancer. The CDR3 sequence is 14 residues long. Deletions cut 4 bases from V and 6 bases from J, with 15 bases between. TCRdb reprocessed the multiplex PCR reads via MiXCR and lists one record per CDR3 protein. Counted here are 200,000 or so distinct CDR3 sequences, roughly 31% occurring once; the ten biggest clones make up roughly 4%. J is TRBJ1-2 and V is TRBV12-3 or TRBV12-4; D unresolved. The source material was axillary lymph node tissue. The TCR comes from a female donor with breast cancer. Some clones in this sample may be carry-over from other donors' samples. CDR3 in amino acids: CASSSTAGANGYTF. Here the CDR3 DNA reads TGTGCCAGCAGTTCCACAGCAGGAGCTAATGGCTACACCTTC.